Presented here are 17 T cell receptor beta chains from one specimen sequenced in a study of shared clonotypes between healthy human individuals. The data were produced by immunoSEQ multiplex PCR, yet TCRdb's version contains in-frame clones alone and is incomplete. The data hold approximately 2.5 million clones, with 93% observed a single time. The sample consisted of naive CD4+ T cells from PBMCs. Sample subset: CD45RA+ positively selected. The receptors originated from a man younger than 35 in good health. Some clones in this sample may be carry-over from other donors' samples.

The V gene is TRBV7-2, the J gene TRBJ2-5; D unclear. The CDR3 extends over 14 amino acids. With 5 bases removed from V and 5 bases from J, the gap between germline ends came to 15 bases. Germline V gene sequence: CDR1 SGHTA, CDR2 FQGNSA. In DNA form, the CDR3 reads TGTGCCAGCAGCCCGGCGTGGATGACGGAGACCCAGTACTTC. Amino acid sequence: CASSPAWMTETQYF.

On this clone: Other DNA sequences in this sample translate to the same CDR3. The chain has TRBV28 and TRBJ2-5; 13 bases agree with TRBD2. CDR1 is MDHEN, CDR2 SYDVKM, per germline. The CDR3 runs 15 residues. V shed 5 bases and J 5 bases; nucleotides not matched to a gene: 5. In DNA form, the CDR3 reads TGTGCCAGCAGTGTGACTAGCGGGAGGAGGGAGACCCAGTACTTC. This encodes CASSVTSGRRETQYF.

The chain uses TRBV19 and TRBJ2-3; TRBD2 might be the D (5 bases). The CDR3 is made up of 13 amino acids. The V end lost 7 bases, the J end lost 2 bases, and 10 bases lay between the germline ends. CDR1 and CDR2 (germline): LNHDA, SQIVND (reference sequence). The CDR3 nucleotides read TGTGCCAGTAAACAGCTAGCCACAGATACGCAGTATTTT. It yields the protein CASKQLATDTQYF.

V is TRBV5-1 and J is TRBJ2-7, with 8 bases that match TRBD2. Germline V gives CDR1 SGHRS, CDR2 YFSETQ. The CDR3 runs 16 residues. V shed 5 bases, J shed 6 bases, and the junction held 16 bases outside the gene matches. DNA for the CDR3: TGCGCCAGCAGACCGGTGGTCGAGCGGGAGTGGGGCGAGCAGTACTTC. It yields the protein CASRPVVEREWGEQYF.

The V and J genes are TRBV28 and TRBJ1-4; D may be TRBD1 (6 bases). The germline V gene encodes CDR1 MDHEN and CDR2 SYDVKM. This CDR3 comprises 15 residues. The V gene lost 5 bases and the J gene lost 8 bases, with 18 bases spanning the gap. CDR3 in amino acids: CASSAPGTRPEKLFF. CDR3 sequence (DNA): TGTGCCAGCAGTGCCCCCGGGACAAGACCCGAAAAACTGTTTTTT.

The V gene is TRBV19, the J gene TRBJ2-3; the match to TRBD2 covers 10 bases. Germline CDR1 and CDR2: LNHDA and SQIVND (reference sequence). This CDR3 contains 17 residues. With 7 bases clipped from V and 5 bases from J, the junction kept 15 bases outside the gene matches. The CDR3 loop reads CASTPSAAGGRGDTQYF. CDR3 bases: TGTGCCAGTACCCCAAGCGCAGCGGGAGGGCGGGGAGATACGCAGTATTTT.

The chain links TRBV28 to TRBJ1-1; D unclear. V shed 4 bases and J shed 8 bases, with 11 bases lying between them. CDR3 length equals 12 residues. Germline V CDR1 and CDR2: MDHEN, SYDVKM. The CDR3 sequence is CASSSTTPEAFF. CDR3 bases: TGTGCCAGCAGTTCCACGACTCCCGAAGCTTTCTTT.

V usage is TRBV15 and J usage is TRBJ1-1; maybe TRBD1 (5 bases). Looked up from germline, CDR1 is LNHNV and CDR2 is YYDKDF (reference sequence). V lost 3 bases and J lost 0, with 14 bases in between. The CDR3 covers 16 residues. The DNA for the CDR3 is TGTGCCACCAGCAGTGGGGGGGTCAAGATGAACACTGAAGCTTTCTTT. Protein sequence: CATSSGGVKMNTEAFF.

Concerning this clone itself: The same CDR3 is also encoded by other DNA sequences in this sample. The chain couples TRBV5-1 to TRBJ2-5; 7 bases are shared with TRBD1. CDR1 is SGHRS and CDR2 is YFSETQ in the germline V gene. The V and J ends lost 3 bases and 2 bases, in that order; junction bases with no gene match: 4. The CDR3 loop spans 14 amino acids. The CDR3 is CASSSPGQQETQYF. As DNA, the CDR3 is TGCGCCAGCAGCTCGCCGGGACAGCAAGAGACCCAGTACTTC.

The V gene is TRBV18, the J gene TRBJ2-7; D may be TRBD1 (5 bases). Germline CDR1 is KGHSH and CDR2 is LQKENI. The CDR3 is made up of 13 amino acids. The germline V and J ends were trimmed by 4 bases and 2 bases, with 9 bases remaining between them. As DNA, the CDR3 is TGTGCCAGCTCACAGGGGATCGCCTACGAGCAGTACTTC. It specifies CASSQGIAYEQYF. The variable domain in full, with the rest retrieved from reference TRBV18 and TRBJ2-7, is NAGVMQNPRHLVRRRGQEARLRCSPMKGHSHVYWYRQLPEEGLKFMVYLQKENIIDESGMPKERFSAEFPKEGPSILRIQQVVRGDSAAYFCASSQGIAYEQYFGPGTRLTVT.

The V gene is TRBV18, the J gene TRBJ1-1; D unclear. With 4 bases removed from V and 5 bases from J, the gap between germline ends came to 20 bases. CDR1 KGHSH and CDR2 LQKENI come from the germline V gene. This CDR3 has 16 residues. CDR3 loop: CASSRSGQNPGTEAFF. The CDR3 nucleotides read TGTGCCAGCTCACGGAGTGGGCAAAACCCGGGAACTGAAGCTTTCTTT.

The chain couples TRBV6-4 to TRBJ2-1; TRBD1 agrees at 9 bases. This CDR3 spans 14 amino acids. Germline V gives CDR1 MRHNA, CDR2 SNTAGT. V was clipped by 4 bases and J by 4 bases; unmatched bases: 2. The CDR3 sequence is CASSVGQGYNEQFF. CDR3 sequence (DNA): TGTGCCAGCAGTGTCGGACAGGGGTACAATGAGCAGTTCTTC.

V gene TRBV5-4 combines with J gene TRBJ2-7; D perhaps matches TRBD2 (5 bases). The V and J ends lost 4 bases and 5 bases respectively, with 10 bases between them. Germline assignment: CDR1 SGHNT and CDR2 YYREEE (reference sequence). CDR3 size: 12 residues. The CDR3 spells CASSPAGDEQYF. The DNA of the CDR3 is TGTGCCAGCAGCCCGGCCGGGGACGAGCAGTACTTC.

J is TRBJ1-5 and V is TRBV28, with 9 bases that match TRBD1. The CDR3 has 15 residues. V shed 5 bases and J 9 bases; nucleotides not matched to a gene: 11. CDR1 is MDHEN and CDR2 is SYDVKM in the germline V gene. CDR3 sequence reads: CASSPRTGADRPQHF. The CDR3 DNA sequence: TGTGCCAGCAGTCCCCGGACAGGGGCAGATAGGCCCCAGCATTTT. The variable domain in full, with the rest retrieved from reference TRBV28 and TRBJ1-5, is DVKVTQSSRYLVKRTGEKVFLECVQDMDHENMFWYRQDPGLGLRLIYFSYDVKMKEKGDIPEGYSVSREKKERFSLILESASTNQTSMYLCASSPRTGADRPQHFGDGTRLSIL.

The V call is TRBV7-6, the J call TRBJ2-7; 10 bases are shared with TRBD2. The CDR3 has 17 amino acids. V lost 2 bases to trimming and J lost 3 bases; unmatched junction nucleotides: 10. From germline, CDR1 is SGHVS and CDR2 FNYEAQ. CDR3: CASSLSPSSGRGYEQYF. DNA of the CDR3: TGTGCCAGCAGCTTAAGCCCCTCTAGCGGGAGAGGCTACGAGCAGTACTTC. The complete variable domain, with remaining parts taken from reference TRBV7-6 and TRBJ2-7, reads GAGVSQSPRYKVTKRGQDVALRCDPISGHVSLYWYRQALGQGPEFLTYFNYEAQQDKSGLPNDRFSAERPEGSISTLTIQRTEQRDSAMYRCASSLSPSSGRGYEQYFGPGTRLTVT.

The chain employs TRBV7-6 and TRBJ2-3; D gene uncertain. With 4 bases removed from V and 2 bases from J, the gap between germline ends came to 13 bases. Germline V lookup: CDR1 SGHVS, CDR2 FNYEAQ. The CDR3 is made up of 15 amino acids. The CDR3 is CASSSGTPSTDTQYF. The CDR3 DNA sequence: TGTGCCAGCAGCTCAGGTACCCCCTCCACAGATACGCAGTATTTT.

The V call is TRBV7-2, the J call TRBJ2-7; 8 bases align to TRBD2. Looked up from germline, CDR1 is SGHTA and CDR2 is FQGNSA. This CDR3 is 14 amino acids long. Trimming removed 5 bases from V and 2 bases from J; junction bases left unmatched: 5. CDR3 region: CASSDTSGPYEQYF. The DNA for the CDR3 is TGTGCCAGCAGCGATACTAGCGGCCCCTACGAGCAGTACTTC.